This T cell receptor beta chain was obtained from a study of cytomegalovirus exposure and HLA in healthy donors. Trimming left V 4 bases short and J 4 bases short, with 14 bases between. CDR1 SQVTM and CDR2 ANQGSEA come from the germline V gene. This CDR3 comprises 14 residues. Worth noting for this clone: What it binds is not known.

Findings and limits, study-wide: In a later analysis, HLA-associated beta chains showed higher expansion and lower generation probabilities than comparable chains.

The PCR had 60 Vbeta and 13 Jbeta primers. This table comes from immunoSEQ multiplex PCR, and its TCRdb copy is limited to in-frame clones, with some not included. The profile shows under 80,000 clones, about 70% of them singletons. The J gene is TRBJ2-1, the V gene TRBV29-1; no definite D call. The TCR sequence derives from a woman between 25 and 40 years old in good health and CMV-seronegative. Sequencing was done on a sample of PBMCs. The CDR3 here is CSVVEETRYNEQFF. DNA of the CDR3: TGCAGCGTTGTTGAGGAGACCCGATACAATGAGCAGTTCTTC.